This TCR beta chain originates from a study of blood T cell repertoires in COVID-19. As for the study in general: PBMCs, B-cell-depleted T cells, or T cells were the source of the cDNA or gDNA that made up the material.

The CDR3 has 14 residues. Per germline, CDR1 SSHAT and CDR2 FNYEAQ (reference sequence). To note about this clone: One end of the junction does not line up with germline, which may come from a read error.

In the original processing: Nucleated cell number was recorded as an estimate derived from reference gene primer amplification. The protocol was immunoSEQ multiplex PCR, while the TCRdb copy is restricted to in-frame clones and leaves out a portion. The V and J calls and the clone size are those of that table, but D and trimming were determined from the DNA. The sample gives more than 300,000 clones, 88% of which show up once; 1.5% to 2% is in the top ten. Material: peripheral blood. The TCR was taken from a woman in her 30s with COVID-19, enrolled during active disease. The genes are TRBV7-7 and TRBJ1-1; D remains unclear. The CDR3 sequence: CASRPAAMNTEAFF. The CDR3 bases are TGTGCTAGCAGGCCGGCGGCCATGAACACTGAAGCTTTCTTT.